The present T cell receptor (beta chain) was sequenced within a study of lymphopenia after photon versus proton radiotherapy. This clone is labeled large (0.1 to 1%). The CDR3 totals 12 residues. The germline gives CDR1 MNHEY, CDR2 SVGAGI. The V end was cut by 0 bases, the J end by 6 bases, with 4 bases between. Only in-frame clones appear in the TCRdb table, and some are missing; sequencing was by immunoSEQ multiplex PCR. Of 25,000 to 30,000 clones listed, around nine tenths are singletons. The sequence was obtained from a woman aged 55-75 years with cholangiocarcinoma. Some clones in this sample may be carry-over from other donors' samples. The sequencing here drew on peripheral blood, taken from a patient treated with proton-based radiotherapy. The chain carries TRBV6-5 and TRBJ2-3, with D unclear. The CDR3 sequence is CASSYSRDTQYF. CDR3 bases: TGTGCCAGCAGTTACTCGAGGGATACGCAGTATTTT.